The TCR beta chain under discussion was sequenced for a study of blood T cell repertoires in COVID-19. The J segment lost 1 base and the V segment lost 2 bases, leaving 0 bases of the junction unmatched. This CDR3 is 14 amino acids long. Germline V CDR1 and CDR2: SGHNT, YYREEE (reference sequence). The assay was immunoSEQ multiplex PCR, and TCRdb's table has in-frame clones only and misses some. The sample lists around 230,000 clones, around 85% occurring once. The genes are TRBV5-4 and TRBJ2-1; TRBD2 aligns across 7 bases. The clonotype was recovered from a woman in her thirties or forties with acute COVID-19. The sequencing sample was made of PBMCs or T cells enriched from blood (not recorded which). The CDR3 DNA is TGTGCCAGCAGCTTAGCGGGATCCTACAATGAGCAGTTCTTC. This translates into CASSLAGSYNEQFF.